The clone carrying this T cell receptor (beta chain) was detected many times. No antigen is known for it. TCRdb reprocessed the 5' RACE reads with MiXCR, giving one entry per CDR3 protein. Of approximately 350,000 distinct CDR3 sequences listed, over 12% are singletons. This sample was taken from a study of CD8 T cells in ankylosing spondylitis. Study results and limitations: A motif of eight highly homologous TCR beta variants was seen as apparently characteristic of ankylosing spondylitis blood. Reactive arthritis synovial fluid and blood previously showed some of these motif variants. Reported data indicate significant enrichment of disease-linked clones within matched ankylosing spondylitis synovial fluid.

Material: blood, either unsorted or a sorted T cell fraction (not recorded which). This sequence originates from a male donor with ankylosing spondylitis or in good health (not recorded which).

CDR3 region: CASTGQDMSNEKLFF. DNA of the CDR3: TGTGCCAGCACTGGACAGGACATGTCTAATGAAAAACTGTTTTTT. V usage is TRBV12-3 or TRBV12-4 and J usage is TRBJ1-4; 7 nucleotides agree with TRBD1. V lost 7 bases and J lost 3; bases outside the gene matches: 8. CDR3 size: 15 residues.